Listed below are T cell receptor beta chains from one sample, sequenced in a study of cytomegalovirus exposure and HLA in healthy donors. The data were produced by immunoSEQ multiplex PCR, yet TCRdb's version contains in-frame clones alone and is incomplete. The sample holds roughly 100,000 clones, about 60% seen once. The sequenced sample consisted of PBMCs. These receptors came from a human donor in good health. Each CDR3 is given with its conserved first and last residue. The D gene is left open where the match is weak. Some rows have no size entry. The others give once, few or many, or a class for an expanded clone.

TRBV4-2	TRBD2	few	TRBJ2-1	TGTGCCAGCAGCGGACATCTAGCGGGAGTTACACAGAATGAGCAGTTCTTC	CASSGHLAGVTQNEQFF
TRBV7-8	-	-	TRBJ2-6	TGTGCCAGCAGCCCTGGTCCTTACTCCGGGGCCAACGTCCTGACTTTC	CASSPGPYSGANVLTF
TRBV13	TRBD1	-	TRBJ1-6	TGTGCCAGCAGAAGAGGGGGCGCTACCAATAATTCACCCCTCCACTTT	CASRRGGATNNSPLHF
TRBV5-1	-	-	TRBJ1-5	TGCGCCAGCAGCTTGGTCGGGGGTTCCTATCAGCCCCAGCATTTT	CASSLVGGSYQPQHF
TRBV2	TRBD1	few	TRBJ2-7	TGTGCCAGCGGCCCCGGACAGGGGGCATACGAGCAGTACTTC	CASGPGQGAYEQYF
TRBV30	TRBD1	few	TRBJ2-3	TGTGCCTGGAGTGAAGGGACAGGGAGCACAGATACGCAGTATTTT	CAWSEGTGSTDTQYF
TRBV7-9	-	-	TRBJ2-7	TGTGCCAGCAGCTTTCCGGGTGGCTACGAGCAGTACTTC	CASSFPGGYEQYF
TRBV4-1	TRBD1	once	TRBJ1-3	TGCGCCAGCAGCCCAGCACACAGGGGCTCTGGAAACACCATATATTTT	CASSPAHRGSGNTIYF
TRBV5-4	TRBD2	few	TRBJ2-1	TGTGCCAGCAGGAGGTCTGGGGGAGGGGTAAATGAGCAGTTCTTC	CASRRSGGGVNEQFF
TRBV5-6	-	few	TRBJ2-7	TGTGCCAGCACCCGTCGTAGCGCCCAATGGTACGAGCAGTACTTC	CASTRRSAQWYEQYF
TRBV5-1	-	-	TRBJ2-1	TGCGCCAGCAGCACCGGGACACCTCCGAGAAATGAGCAGTTCTTC	CASSTGTPPRNEQFF
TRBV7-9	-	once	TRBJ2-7	TGTGCCAGCAGCTCCCGGTTGACCTACGAGCAGTACTTC	CASSSRLTYEQYF
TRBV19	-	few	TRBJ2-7	TGTGCCAGTGGTTGGAGCTCCTACGAGCAGTACTTC	CASGWSSYEQYF
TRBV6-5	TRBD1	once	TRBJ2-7	TGTGCCAGCAGAAAACGGGACAGGGGGGCCTACGAGCAGTACTTC	CASRKRDRGAYEQYF
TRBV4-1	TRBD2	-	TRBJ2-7	TGCGCCAGCAGCCTGACTAGCTCCGAGCAGTACGAGCAGTACTTC	CASSLTSSEQYEQYF
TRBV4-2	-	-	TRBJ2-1	TGTGCCAGCAGCCAAGATGATATTGGCGAGCAGTTCTTC	CASSQDDIGEQFF
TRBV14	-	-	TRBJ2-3	TGTGCCAGCAGCCAAGATCTGAGGGATACGCAGTATTTT	CASSQDLRDTQYF
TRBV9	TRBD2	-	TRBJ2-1	TGTGCCAGCAGCGGTAGCGGGAGCGACTTCGACAATGAGCAGTTCTTC	CASSGSGSDFDNEQFF
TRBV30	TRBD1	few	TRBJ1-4	TGTGCCTGGAGGACAGGGGCCCTAAATGAAAAACTGTTTTTT	CAWRTGALNEKLFF
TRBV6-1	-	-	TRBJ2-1	TGTGCCAGCAACCCGAGGCCTTTCAATGAGCAGTTCTTC	CASNPRPFNEQFF
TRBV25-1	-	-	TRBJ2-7	TGTGCCAGCAGTACCCCGATGTGGGGCCCGCAGTACTTC	CASSTPMWGPQYF
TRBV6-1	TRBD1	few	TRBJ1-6	TGTGCCAGCAGCGCGGACAGGGGGCGAGCCCTCCACTTT	CASSADRGRALHF
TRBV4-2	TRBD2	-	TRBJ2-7	TGTGCCAGCAGCCAAGATAGCGGGACGGTTTACGAGCAGTACTTC	CASSQDSGTVYEQYF
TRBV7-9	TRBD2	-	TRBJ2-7	TGTGCCAGCAGCTCTCCAGGACTAGCGGGAGTATACGAGCAGTACTTC	CASSSPGLAGVYEQYF
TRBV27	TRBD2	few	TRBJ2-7	TGTGCCAGCAGTTTTTCCGGGACTAGCGACGAGCAGTACTTC	CASSFSGTSDEQYF
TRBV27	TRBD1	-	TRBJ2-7	TGTGCCAGCAGTAGACAGGGACCTCTCACTAGGAGCTCCTACGAGCAGTACTTC	CASSRQGPLTRSSYEQYF
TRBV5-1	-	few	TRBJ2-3	TGCGCCAGCAGCTTGGTTGTAGGGGCCACAGATACGCAGTATTTT	CASSLVVGATDTQYF
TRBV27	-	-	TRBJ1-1	TGTGCCAGCCGGGGGGCTGAGGCTGAAGCTTTCTTT	CASRGAEAEAFF
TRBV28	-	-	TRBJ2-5	TGTGCCAGCAGTTCCCGACAGAACCAAGAGACCCAGTACTTC	CASSSRQNQETQYF
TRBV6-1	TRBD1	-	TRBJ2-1	TGTGCCAGCAGTCCACGACAGGGGGCCGCCAATGAGCAGTTCTTC	CASSPRQGAANEQFF
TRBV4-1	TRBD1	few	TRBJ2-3	TGCGCCAGCAGCCAAGATAGTAGGACAGGGATCGGGACAGATACGCAGTATTTT	CASSQDSRTGIGTDTQYF
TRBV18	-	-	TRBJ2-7	TGTGCCAGCTCACCCGTGGCTAGCTACGAGCAGTACTTC	CASSPVASYEQYF
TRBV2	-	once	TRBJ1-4	TGTGCCAGTGGACAGCCCAAAGGCTCTAATGAAAAACTGTTTTTT	CASGQPKGSNEKLFF
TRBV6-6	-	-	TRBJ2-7	TGTGCCAGCAGTTACGGACTGGCCAACTACGAGCAGTACTTC	CASSYGLANYEQYF
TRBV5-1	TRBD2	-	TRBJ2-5	TGCGCCAGCAGCTGGGGGGGGATGGAGACCCAGTACTTC	CASSWGGMETQYF